A selection of T cell receptor beta chains follows, all from one sample in a study of blood T cell repertoires in COVID-19. Data came from immunoSEQ multiplex PCR; TCRdb stores just in-frame clones and leaves some out. The data show roughly 40,000 clones, with 65% to 85% seen just once and around a third held by the top ten. The sequenced sample consisted of peripheral blood. The receptors come from a woman of 80 years or more with acute or convalescent COVID-19. The CDR3 runs from the conserved cysteine through the conserved F or W. A D gene is named only where the DNA matches it firmly. Expanded clones are given a class, and other clones once, few, many or no size at all.

V gene: TRBV18
D gene: TRBD1
clone size: .
J gene: TRBJ1-3
CDR3 protein: CASSPLVQGAKNGNTIYF
CDR3 DNA: TGTGCCAGCTCACCACTCGTCCAGGGGGCAAAGAACGGAAACACCATATATTTT

V gene: TRBV5-1
D gene: .
clone size: .
J gene: TRBJ1-3
CDR3 protein: CASSIGDTSGNTIYF
CDR3 DNA: TGCGCCAGCAGCATCGGGGATACCTCTGGAAACACCATATATTTT

V gene: TRBV4-3
D gene: TRBD2
clone size: few
J gene: TRBJ2-1
CDR3 protein: CASTPQAGGYNEQFF
CDR3 DNA: TGCGCCAGCACTCCCCAAGCGGGAGGGTACAATGAGCAGTTCTTC

V gene: TRBV10-1
D gene: .
clone size: .
J gene: TRBJ2-3
CDR3 protein: CASSESSGNTDTQYF
CDR3 DNA: TGCGCCAGCAGTGAGTCAAGCGGAAACACAGATACGCAGTATTTT

V gene: TRBV10-1
D gene: .
clone size: .
J gene: TRBJ1-2
CDR3 protein: CASRTATYGYTF
CDR3 DNA: TGCGCCAGCAGAACAGCCACGTATGGCTACACCTTC

V gene: TRBV20-1
D gene: .
clone size: once
J gene: TRBJ2-7
CDR3 protein: CSVATSYEQYF
CDR3 DNA: TGCAGTGTAGCGACGAGTTACGAGCAGTACTTC

V gene: TRBV5-6
D gene: TRBD1
clone size: .
J gene: TRBJ2-3
CDR3 protein: CASSSGDRGPDTQYF
CDR3 DNA: TGTGCCAGCAGCTCAGGGGACAGGGGGCCAGATACGCAGTATTTT

V gene: TRBV18
D gene: TRBD2
clone size: .
J gene: TRBJ2-7
CDR3 protein: CASSRTKTGTRGATYEQYF
CDR3 DNA: TGTGCCAGCTCACGTACTAAAACCGGGACTAGGGGGGCCACCTACGAGCAGTACTTC

V gene: TRBV7-9
D gene: TRBD1
clone size: .
J gene: TRBJ1-6
CDR3 protein: CASSSGGQGNSPLHF
CDR3 DNA: TGTGCCAGCAGCTCCGGAGGACAGGGAAATTCACCCCTCCACTTT

V gene: TRBV5-1
D gene: .
clone size: .
J gene: TRBJ1-6
CDR3 protein: CASSEGMRGTPLHF
CDR3 DNA: TGCGCCAGCAGTGAGGGAATGCGGGGGACACCCCTCCACTTT

V gene: TRBV27
D gene: .
clone size: .
J gene: TRBJ1-6
CDR3 protein: CASSLWGQAYNSPLHF
CDR3 DNA: TGTGCCAGCAGTTTATGGGGGCAGGCCTATAATTCACCCCTCCACTTT

V gene: TRBV5-5
D gene: .
clone size: .
J gene: TRBJ2-1
CDR3 protein: CASSPLPGVAYNEQFF
CDR3 DNA: TGTGCCAGCAGCCCCCTTCCGGGGGTCGCTTACAATGAGCAGTTCTTC

V gene: TRBV5-1
D gene: TRBD2
clone size: .
J gene: TRBJ2-2
CDR3 protein: CASSSLAGIEHRGAVF
CDR3 DNA: TGCGCCAGCAGCTCCTTAGCGGGGATCGAACACCGGGGAGCTGTTTTT

V gene: TRBV11-3
D gene: .
clone size: .
J gene: TRBJ1-1
CDR3 protein: CASSLGAGAMNTEAFF
CDR3 DNA: TGTGCCAGCAGCTTAGGTGCAGGGGCAATGAACACTGAAGCTTTCTTT

V gene: TRBV7-9
D gene: .
clone size: .
J gene: TRBJ1-5
CDR3 protein: CASSRTESNQPQHF
CDR3 DNA: TGTGCCAGCAGCCGGACAGAGAGCAATCAGCCCCAGCATTTT

V gene: TRBV28
D gene: .
clone size: .
J gene: TRBJ2-7
CDR3 protein: CASSLQGTFYEQYF
CDR3 DNA: TGTGCCAGCAGTTTACAGGGTACTTTCTACGAGCAGTACTTC

V gene: TRBV19
D gene: TRBD1
clone size: .
J gene: TRBJ1-4
CDR3 protein: CASSPRRGANEKLFF
CDR3 DNA: TGTGCCAGTAGTCCCCGCAGGGGGGCTAATGAAAAACTGTTTTTT

V gene: TRBV29-1
D gene: .
clone size: .
J gene: TRBJ1-1
CDR3 protein: CSVDQGGLGTEAFF
CDR3 DNA: TGCAGCGTTGATCAGGGAGGTTTGGGCACTGAAGCTTTCTTT

V gene: TRBV7-2
D gene: TRBD1
clone size: .
J gene: TRBJ1-2
CDR3 protein: CASSPWTGLNYGYTF
CDR3 DNA: TGTGCCAGCAGTCCTTGGACAGGGCTTAACTATGGCTACACCTTC

V gene: TRBV7-2
D gene: TRBD2
clone size: .
J gene: TRBJ2-1
CDR3 protein: CASSLTASGVGEQFF
CDR3 DNA: TGTGCCAGCAGCTTAACGGCTAGCGGTGTGGGTGAGCAGTTCTTC

V gene: TRBV28
D gene: .
clone size: .
J gene: TRBJ2-7
CDR3 protein: CASTITAAAYEQYF
CDR3 DNA: TGTGCCAGCACCATTACGGCAGCGGCCTACGAGCAGTACTTC

V gene: TRBV9
D gene: .
clone size: .
J gene: TRBJ2-3
CDR3 protein: CASSAGGRVRDTQYF
CDR3 DNA: TGTGCCAGCAGCGCGGGGGGCAGGGTGAGAGATACGCAGTATTTT

V gene: TRBV5-4
D gene: TRBD2
clone size: .
J gene: TRBJ2-6
CDR3 protein: CASSAGGDSGANVLTF
CDR3 DNA: TGTGCCAGCAGCGCGGGGGGGGACTCTGGGGCCAACGTCCTGACTTTC

V gene: TRBV5-4
D gene: .
clone size: .
J gene: TRBJ2-1
CDR3 protein: CASSLGREKVDEQFF
CDR3 DNA: TGTGCCAGCAGCTTAGGACGGGAGAAGGTGGATGAGCAGTTCTTC

V gene: TRBV5-1
D gene: .
clone size: .
J gene: TRBJ1-3
CDR3 protein: CASSLVGRGPTSSGNTIYF
CDR3 DNA: TGCGCCAGCAGCTTGGTCGGCAGGGGCCCCACCTCCTCTGGAAACACCATATATTTT

V gene: TRBV10-3
D gene: .
clone size: few
J gene: TRBJ1-2
CDR3 protein: CAISESGGAGYGYTF
CDR3 DNA: TGTGCCATCAGTGAGTCGGGGGGAGCGGGCTATGGCTACACCTTC

V gene: TRBV18
D gene: .
clone size: once
J gene: TRBJ1-2
CDR3 protein: CASSPGLGYTF
CDR3 DNA: TGTGCCAGCTCACCAGGGCTCGGCTACACCTTC

V gene: TRBV25-1
D gene: .
clone size: .
J gene: TRBJ1-1
CDR3 protein: CASSEWGQNTEAFF
CDR3 DNA: TGTGCCAGCAGTGAATGGGGACAGAACACTGAAGCTTTCTTT

V gene: TRBV10-1
D gene: .
clone size: .
J gene: TRBJ2-7
CDR3 protein: CASSDGNRYEQYF
CDR3 DNA: TGCGCCAGCAGTGACGGTAACCGCTACGAGCAGTACTTC

V gene: TRBV6-5
D gene: TRBD1
clone size: .
J gene: TRBJ2-7
CDR3 protein: CASSYGQAREQYF
CDR3 DNA: TGTGCCAGCAGTTACGGACAGGCGCGCGAGCAGTACTTC

V gene: TRBV20-1
D gene: TRBD2
clone size: .
J gene: TRBJ2-1
CDR3 protein: CSKLREGKQFF
CDR3 DNA: TGCAGTAAGCTACGGGAGGGGAAGCAGTTCTTC